This TCR beta chain came from a study of vaccination and CD4 T cells after COVID-19 (dated by TCRdb to between 2022 and 2023). Some background on the complete study: Every convalescent patient had a positive nasal swab PCR test for SARS-CoV-2, with mild disease in eight to ten patients and severe disease in one. As controls, cultures received a CEFX viral epitope pool (the positive control), an HIV-1 Nef peptide pool (the negative control), or no peptide at all. Post-COVID blood samples were collected from convalescent patients a median of around 100 days after diagnosis, with a range of roughly 35 to 180 days. The cultures were stimulated with overlapping spike peptide pools from SARS-CoV-2 and from the common cold coronaviruses HCoV-NL63, HCoV-OC43 and HCoV-229E. A few convalescent patients were sampled both early after vaccination (day 14) and late after vaccination (days 161 to 241). In the convalescent cohort there were six males and four females, among whom were two Hispanic individuals, seven Caucasians, two Asians and one multiracial person. Each participant got two doses of either the Pfizer-BioNTech BNT162b2 vaccine (n=8) or the Moderna mRNA-1273 vaccine (n=2). Post-vaccine blood samples were collected a median of approximately 77 days after the second vaccine dose, ranging from about 13 to 241 days. The spike-specific CD4+ TCR repertoire was compared before and after mRNA vaccination in over nine COVID-19 convalescent patients and a handful of infection-naive healthy vaccine recipients. Overall results and qualifications from the work: Of the vaccine-specific clones in convalescent patients, 304 of 307, or nearly all, reacted only to SARS-CoV-2 spike and did not cross-react with common cold coronaviruses. Relatively few convalescent patients were included in the study, and early timepoints after natural infection were not analyzed. In convalescent patients, a median approximately 86% of post-vaccine SARS-CoV-2-reactive clones were detected only after vaccination, suggesting vaccine-specific priming. The median count of SARS-CoV-2-reactive clonotypes went up from around 21 after infection to about 40 after vaccination, although the change was not significant.

As to this clonotype: Which antigen it targets is not known. Qualities for individual bases were not recorded, and no much larger clone is one base off.

The V end gives up 5 bases and the J end 6 bases, leaving 8 bases in the junction not matched to a gene. The CDR3 spans 14 residues, from the cysteine through the phenylalanine. The sequence is cut down to CDR3 DNA, 42 bases in frame from base 1. Per the germline V gene, SGHNT is the CDR1 and YENEEA is the CDR2. Library method: PCR. DNA from cultured CD4+ T cells was subjected to TCR sequencing with the Oncomine TCR Beta short-read assay at the Johns Hopkins FTIC core. The QIAamp micro DNA kit was used to extract genomic DNA from the cultured CD4+ T cells. Oncomine TCR Beta libraries from cultured CD4+ T cells were pooled using unique dual indexes and sequenced on an Illumina iSeq 100. For the original study's pipeline: Non-productive sequences were removed, and CDR3s that did not start with C, did not end with F or W, or were shorter than 7 amino acids were discarded. Antigen-specific clonotypes were identified using the MANAFEST web application through comparison of peptide-stimulated wells with reference and other culture wells. For a clone to be called positive, the clone needed an FDR below 0.05, an odds ratio above 5, and a productive frequency above 0.1% in at least two of three replicate wells. Clonotypes that were significantly expanded in both SARS-CoV-2 spike wells and at least one common cold coronavirus spike condition were defined as cross-reactive. Using R version 3.6.1, CDR3 homology was evaluated through Levenshtein distances (stringdist) along with unrooted phylogenetic trees (ape). The public reads were run again by TCRdb, first through fastp at Q25 and then through MiXCR, and only productive beta chains were kept. Each CDR3 protein gets just one entry, which takes the most common genes and DNA from the rows behind it. In this record, the V and J calls reflect TCRdb's handling and not the investigators' own analysis. In all, the sample holds more than 15,000 distinct CDR3 sequences, and around 47% of those were seen once. The leading ten clones occupy 20% to 25% of the sample.

The time point label corresponds to: late sampling 161 to 241 days after vaccination in three convalescent patients. The meaning of the sample's treatment or condition label: roughly 11-day PBMC culture with coronavirus spike peptide pools or control peptides (ViraFEST assay). The ViraFEST assay, used in the study, expanded antigen-specific T cells with peptide pools and then identified the expanded clonotypes through TCR sequencing. Positive SARS-CoV-2 PCR tests in the convalescent patients dated from March to December 2020, before Alpha, Beta and Delta variants emerged in the United States. PBMCs were cultured at a few million per well in IMDM supplemented with 5% human AB serum and about 10 IU/ml IL-2, with approximately 11 ug/ml peptide pools added. Half of the culture medium was replaced with fresh IL-2-containing medium on days 3 and 7. After about 10 days of culture, CD4+ T cells were isolated by negative selection using the EasySep CD4+ T cell isolation kit. Ficoll-Paque Plus gradient centrifugation was used to isolate PBMCs from whole blood, and the isolated PBMCs were then either used fresh or cryopreserved at -140C. Each culture condition was generally run in triplicate wells.

This specimen consisted of CD4+ T cells from blood, cultured in vitro, obtained about 7 months after SARS-CoV-2 vaccination. This TCR was recovered from a human donor who had recovered from COVID-19. The V and J genes are TRBV11-3 and TRBJ2-7, and 9 bases in between align with TRBD2. Here the CDR3 is given as CASSEGLAYGEQYF. The DNA sequence is as follows: TGTGCCAGCAGCGAAGGACTAGCGTACGGCGAGCAGTACTTC.